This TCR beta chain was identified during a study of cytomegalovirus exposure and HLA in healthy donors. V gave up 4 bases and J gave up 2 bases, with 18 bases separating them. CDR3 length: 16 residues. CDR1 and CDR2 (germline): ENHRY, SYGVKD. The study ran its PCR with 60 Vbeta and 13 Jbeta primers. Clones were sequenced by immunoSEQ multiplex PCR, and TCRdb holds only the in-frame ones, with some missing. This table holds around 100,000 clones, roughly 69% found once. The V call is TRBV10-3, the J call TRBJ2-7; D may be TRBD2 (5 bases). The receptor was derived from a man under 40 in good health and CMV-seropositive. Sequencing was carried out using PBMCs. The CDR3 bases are TGTGCCATCAGTGGTGACGAAGGTAGCGCGACCTACGAGCAGTACTTC. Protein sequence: CAISGDEGSATYEQYF.